This T cell receptor beta chain was observed in a study of OX40 agonist ivuxolimab in advanced cancers. About the research overall: Intravenous ivuxolimab was administered to patients every 2 weeks at 0.01 to 10 mg/kg. Therapy given before enrollment (anti-PD-1, anti-PD-L1 or anti-CTLA-4) was allowed, and 40% to 50% had some. Findings and caveats of the study: In general, CD8+ T cells held more expanded clones than CD4+ did, on average.

Of note for this clone: The antigen is undetermined.

Clones were read by immunoSEQ multiplex PCR, and TCRdb kept only the in-frame ones, dropping some. There are 70,000 to 95,000 clones in the sample; 90% to 95% occur only once, and more than 0.6% lies in the top ten. The CDR3 extends over 14 amino acids. Germline V gene lookup returns CDR1 MDHEN and CDR2 SYDVKM. Trimming stripped 1 base from V and 2 bases from J, with 7 bases between. The chain is built from TRBV28 and TRBJ2-3; no reliable D call. The receptor was derived from an adult with an advanced solid tumor such as melanoma, head and neck, liver or kidney cancer. The sample in question was CD4+ or CD8+ T cells sorted from blood, obtained in a trial of the OX40 agonist ivuxolimab. The chain's CDR3 is CASSLSANTDTQYF. Here the CDR3 DNA reads TGTGCCAGCAGTTTATCGGCGAACACAGATACGCAGTATTTT.